This TCR beta chain originates from a study of T cell changes during pregnancy in multiple sclerosis. Germline V lookup: CDR1 ENHRY, CDR2 SYGVKD. The length of the CDR3 is 14 residues. V lost 6 bases, J lost 4 bases, and 7 bases stayed unmatched. The method was immunoSEQ multiplex PCR; TCRdb's version includes in-frame clones alone and lacks a portion of them. The sample yields tens of thousands of clones, more than 85% seen once. The chain carries TRBV10-3 and TRBJ2-3, with 7 positions matching TRBD2. This receptor was obtained from a female donor with multiple sclerosis, enrolled in a pregnancy study. The specimen was CD4+ T cells from peripheral blood mononuclear cells, collected after pregnancy. The CDR3, as DNA: TGTGCCATCAGGGGCGGGAGTCCCGCAGATACGCAGTATTTT. This sequence encodes CAIRGGSPADTQYF.